Included here is one T cell receptor beta chain sequence, with context. These data originate in a study of blood T cell repertoires in COVID-19. Clones were sequenced by immunoSEQ multiplex PCR, and TCRdb holds only the in-frame ones, with some missing. The data show 300,000 or so clones, around 84% seen once. This CDR3 spans 15 amino acids. Germline lookup yields CDR1 KGHSH and CDR2 LQKENI. The V and J ends lost 0 bases and 4 bases respectively, with 11 bases between them. The receptor's source is a woman aged 18-30 years who had recovered from COVID-19. The chain couples TRBV18 to TRBJ2-3; tentative D call: TRBD1 (5 bases). Sequencing was carried out using PBMCs or T cells enriched from blood (not recorded which). CDR3 protein: CASSPPGQPSDTQYF. In nucleotides, the CDR3 is TGTGCCAGCTCACCACCGGGGCAGCCGTCAGATACGCAGTATTTT.